The rows below give T cell receptor beta chains drawn from one sample of a study of metastatic and nonmetastatic thyroid tumors. TCRdb reassembled clones from the PCR reads with MiXCR. This table holds about 26,000 clones, around 25% found once. The material sequenced was blood. The receptors shown here come from a female donor with papillary thyroid cancer or a benign thyroid nodule (not recorded which). Some clones in this sample may be carry-over from other donors' samples. Both conserved end residues are part of each CDR3. The D gene is left open where the match is weak. Not all rows give a size; the values are once, few, many and, for expanded clones, a class.

>TRBJ1-1|TRBV27|NA|medium-sized|13
TGTGCCAGCAGTTATGCCCCGGATCGGAAAGCTTTCTTT
CASSYAPDRKAFF
>TRBJ2-6|TRBV15|TRBD1|few|16
TGTGCCACCAGCGGGGACAGGGGTTCCGGGGCCAACGTCCTGACTTTC
CATSGDRGSGANVLTF
>TRBJ1-1|TRBV2|NA|NA|14
TGTGCCAGCAGTGGCCGAAGAAGGGACACTGAAGCTTTCTTT
CASSGRRRDTEAFF
>TRBJ2-2|TRBV28|TRBD2|medium-sized|16
TGTGCCAGCAGTAACAGACTAGCGGGAGACACCGGGGAGCTGTTTTTT
CASSNRLAGDTGELFF
>TRBJ2-5|TRBV20-1|NA|many|13
TGCAGTGCTTATATAGCTCGACGGGAGACCCAGTACTTC
CSAYIARRETQYF
>TRBJ1-6|TRBV5-1|NA|NA|15
TGCGCCAGCAGCTTGGAGGGCACAAATAATTCACCCCTCCACTTT
CASSLEGTNNSPLHF
>TRBJ1-2|TRBV7-8|NA|many|15
TGTGCCAGCAGCTTGACAGTTTCGGCTAACTATGGCTACACCTTC
CASSLTVSANYGYTF
>TRBJ2-1|TRBV28|NA|medium-sized|13
TGTGCCAGCAGACCTCGACTCGACAATGAGCAGTTCTTC
CASRPRLDNEQFF
>TRBJ1-6|TRBV6-1|NA|few|16
TGTGCCAGCAGTGAAGCTACAGGGTCGGGTAATTCACCCCTCCACTTT
CASSEATGSGNSPLHF
>TRBJ2-1|TRBV5-6|NA|many|12
TGTGCCAGCAGCTGGAGGGGTAATGAGCAGTTCTTC
CASSWRGNEQFF
>TRBJ1-6|TRBV29-1|NA|NA|12
TGCAGCGCTCGGACGGGTAATTCACCCCTCCACTTT
CSARTGNSPLHF
>TRBJ1-1|TRBV11-2|TRBD1|medium-sized|12
TGTGCCAGCAGCTACAGGGGGACTGAAGCTTTCTTT
CASSYRGTEAFF
>TRBJ2-1|TRBV3-1|NA|NA|13
TGTGCCAGCAGCCAGGCGGCCTGGAATGAGCAGTTCTTC
CASSQAAWNEQFF
>TRBJ2-3|TRBV20-1|TRBD2|NA|14
TGCAGTGCGGGGGAGGCTAGCGGAACAGATACGCAGTATTTT
CSAGEASGTDTQYF
>TRBJ2-5|TRBV19|NA|many|16
TGTGCCAGTAGTATAGGCCTTGGTCTCCCTCAAGAGACCCAGTACTTC
CASSIGLGLPQETQYF
>TRBJ2-5|TRBV20-1|NA|many|14
TGCAGTGCTAGAGATGACGGGACCGAAGAGACCCAGTACTTC
CSARDDGTEETQYF
>TRBJ1-6|TRBV28|NA|medium-sized|15
TGTGCCAGCGGGGCGACTAGGGGGATCAATTCACCCCTCCACTTT
CASGATRGINSPLHF
>TRBJ1-2|TRBV18|NA|many|15
TGTGCCAGCTCACCCCCCGGTCGAGCGAACTATGGCTACACCTTC
CASSPPGRANYGYTF
>TRBJ2-1|TRBV20-1|NA|NA|11
TGCAGTGCTAGGTTTGCGGATATCCCGTTCTTC
CSARFADIPFF
>TRBJ1-1|TRBV6-1|TRBD1|medium-sized|15
TGTGCCAGCAGTCACATGACAGGGGGCGTCACTGAAGCTTTCTTT
CASSHMTGGVTEAFF
>TRBJ2-7|TRBV5-1|NA|NA|15
TGCGCCAGCAGCTTTCTACAGACCTCCTCCTACGAGCAGTACTTC
CASSFLQTSSYEQYF
>TRBJ1-6|TRBV20-1|TRBD1|NA|14
TGCAGTGCTCATGGTGACAGGGTGAATTCACCACTCCACTTT
CSAHGDRVNSPLHF
>TRBJ1-1|TRBV11-1|NA|many|13
TGTGCCAGCAGCTTAAACAGCGCCGGGTATACTTTCTTT
CASSLNSAGYTFF
>TRBJ1-1|TRBV20-1|NA|NA|14
TGCAGTGCTTCCGGGTGGGGGGGCGAGACTGAAGCTTTCTTT
CSASGWGGETEAFF
>TRBJ1-6|TRBV6-1|NA|few|14
TGTGCCAGCACCGACGGGAGAGATAATTCACCCCTCCACTTT
CASTDGRDNSPLHF
>TRBJ2-7|TRBV19|NA|medium-sized|18
TGTGCCAGTAGTATAGATCTTATTGGACCCACAATCTCCTACGAGCAGTACTTC
CASSIDLIGPTISYEQYF
>TRBJ1-2|TRBV28|TRBD1|few|14
TGTTCCAGCAGTTTGGGACGGACAGGTTTTGGCTACACCTTC
CSSSLGRTGFGYTF
>TRBJ2-7|TRBV6-2/TRBV6-3|TRBD2|NA|19
TGTGCCAGCAGTACCGGGACGGGGGTTGGACGCGCGGGAGGCTACGAGCAGTACTTC
CASSTGTGVGRAGGYEQYF
>TRBJ2-2|TRBV2|TRBD2|NA|19
TGTGCCAGCAGTGTACCGGGACTAGCGGGAGGGTCGAACACCGGGGAGCTGTTTTTT
CASSVPGLAGGSNTGELFF
>TRBJ1-1|TRBV5-1|NA|NA|14
TGCGCCAGCAGCACGGGGGGTAGCGGGGCTTGGGCTTTCTTT
CASSTGGSGAWAFF
>TRBJ1-1|TRBV10-3|NA|medium-sized|14
TGTGCCATCAGTGGGACAAGGGGGAACACTGAAGCTTTCTTT
CAISGTRGNTEAFF
>TRBJ2-3|TRBV20-1|TRBD2|NA|12
TGCAGTGCCAGGGAGGGTGAAGATACGCAGTATTTT
CSAREGEDTQYF
>TRBJ1-3|TRBV7-3|NA|NA|13
TGTGCCAGCAGCTCGGGGCCTAGAGACACCATATATTTT
CASSSGPRDTIYF
>TRBJ2-1|TRBV5-4|NA|many|14
TGTGCCAGCGCGAATGGGGGAGCCGACAATGAGCAGTTCTTC
CASANGGADNEQFF
>TRBJ2-5|TRBV29-1|TRBD2|many|16
TGCAGCGTTGCGGGAGGCCTAAGCGGGACGGGAGAGACCCAGTACTTC
CSVAGGLSGTGETQYF
>TRBJ1-2|TRBV27|NA|NA|16
TGTGCCAGCAGAACTACCGGGACACGATTAAAATATGGCTACACCTTC
CASRTTGTRLKYGYTF
>TRBJ2-3|TRBV27|TRBD2|NA|17
TGTGCCAGCAGTCGACTAGCGGTAGGTCCTAGCACAGATACGCAGTATTTT
CASSRLAVGPSTDTQYF
>TRBJ2-3|TRBV20-1|NA|NA|14
TGCAGTGCGGGCCGGGTAGCGGCATCAGATACGCAGTATTTT
CSAGRVAASDTQYF
>TRBJ1-6|TRBV11-2|NA|NA|14
TGTGCCAGCAGCTCGGACAGCCGTAATTCACCCCTCCACTTT
CASSSDSRNSPLHF
>TRBJ1-5|TRBV30|TRBD1|NA|13
TGTGCCTGGAGTGCGACAGGGAACCAGCCCCAGCATTTT
CAWSATGNQPQHF
>TRBJ2-1|TRBV27|NA|NA|17
TGTGCCAGCACTCCCATCCAGGCGTGCCTCTCCTACAATGAGCAGTTCTTC
CASTPIQACLSYNEQFF
>TRBJ1-1|TRBV7-9|NA|NA|15
TGTGCCAGCAGCTTAGCAGGGACGGGGAACACTGAAGCTTTCTTT
CASSLAGTGNTEAFF
>TRBJ2-1|TRBV28|NA|medium-sized|15
TGTGCCAGCAGCCGACCTAAGGGCTACGACAATGAGCAGTTCTTC
CASSRPKGYDNEQFF
>TRBJ2-2|TRBV28|NA|few|13
TGCGCCAGCAGTTTTGTATCGGCCGGGGAGCTGTTTTTT
CASSFVSAGELFF
>TRBJ1-6|TRBV6-1|TRBD1|NA|15
TGTGCCAGCATAAGAGACAGGGAAGGAAATTCACCCCTCCACTTT
CASIRDREGNSPLHF
>TRBJ2-5|TRBV5-1|NA|NA|15
TGCGCCAGCAGTTCGCCCTCCGAGGGCCCGGAGACCCAGTACTTC
CASSSPSEGPETQYF
>TRBJ1-1|TRBV28|NA|few|17
TGTGCCAGCAGTTTCGGGTGGGCTGTCCCATTGAACACTGAAGCTTTCTTT
CASSFGWAVPLNTEAFF
>TRBJ1-1|TRBV6-1|NA|NA|13
TGTGCCAGCACCGGACAGCTGAACACTGAAGCTTTCTTT
CASTGQLNTEAFF
>TRBJ1-6|TRBV6-1|TRBD1|NA|16
TGTGCCAGCAGTGAAGAAGAAGGCAGGGGGAATTCACCCCTCCACTTT
CASSEEEGRGNSPLHF
>TRBJ1-5|TRBV18|TRBD1|many|14
TGTGCCAGCTCACTTAACAGGGGGAATCAGCCCCAGCATTTT
CASSLNRGNQPQHF
>TRBJ1-3|TRBV2|TRBD1|few|14
TGTGCCAGCAGCGACAGGGTGAGTGGAAACACCATATATTTT
CASSDRVSGNTIYF
>TRBJ1-4|TRBV4-1|NA|many|14
TGCGCCAGCAGCCAAACAGGGCCCAATGAAAAACTGTTTTTT
CASSQTGPNEKLFF
>TRBJ2-2|TRBV27|NA|few|16
TGTGCCAGCAGTTTAAGCCTCTACGGTTACACCGGGGAGCTGTTTTTT
CASSLSLYGYTGELFF
>TRBJ2-2|TRBV6-1|NA|NA|15
TGTGCCAGCAGCAAAACGTCCGGTGAGGTATCAGAGCTGTTTTTT
CASSKTSGEVSELFF